What follows are 14 T cell receptor beta chains derived from one specimen sequenced in a study of cytomegalovirus exposure and HLA in healthy donors. Primers for the PCR totalled 60 Vbeta and 13 Jbeta. Assay used: immunoSEQ multiplex PCR; TCRdb lists only in-frame clones, some missing. The sample's table shows about 200,000 clones. The sample was PBMCs. These receptors all stem from a man in his thirties or forties in good health and CMV-seronegative.

This chain joins TRBV28 and TRBJ1-3, with D possibly TRBD1 on 5 matching bases. The ends were cut back, 5 bases at V and 0 bases at J, with 8 bases in the middle. The CDR3 spans 14 residues. Germline CDR1 MDHEN, CDR2 SYDVKM. The CDR3 DNA reads TGTGCCAGCAGTCCACAGGACTCTGGAAACACCATATATTTT. Its translation: CASSPQDSGNTIYF.

This chain connects TRBV9 to TRBJ2-5; D not certain. The J call may be wrong; the DNA end is better matched by TRBJ2-7. The CDR3 runs to 14 residues. Germline CDR1 is SGDLS and CDR2 is YYNGEE. The CDR3, as DNA: TGTGCCAGCAGCTCCTTTCCCGAAATCTACGAGCAGTACTTC. This translates into CASSSFPEIYEQYF.

CDR3 in amino acids: CASSLGSDTSQYF. DNA of the CDR3: TGTGCCAGCAGCTTAGGATCTGACACATCGCAGTATTTT. The chain joins TRBV7-9 to TRBJ2-3; no definite D call. The germline gives CDR1 SEHNR, CDR2 FQNEAQ (reference sequence). CDR3 length equals 13 residues. V was clipped by 1 base and J by 10 bases, with 12 bases between them. Combining the CDR3 with reference TRBV7-9 and TRBJ2-3 gives the whole variable domain DTGVSQNPRHKITKRGQNVTFRCDPISEHNRLYWYRQTLGQGPEFLTYFQNEAQLEKSRLLSDRFSAERPKGSFSTLEIQRTEQGDSAMYLCASSLGSDTSQYFGPGTRLTVL.

The chain employs TRBV7-2 and TRBJ1-2; TRBD1 might be the D (6 bases). Trimming took 1 base from V and 2 from J, leaving 20 bases between them. The CDR3 sequence is 18 residues long. Germline assignment: CDR1 SGHTA and CDR2 FQGNSA. The CDR3 region is CASSLVEGGRYSNYGYTF. CDR3 nucleotides: TGTGCCAGCAGCTTAGTCGAAGGGGGTCGATATTCAAACTATGGCTACACCTTC.

The rearrangement links TRBV13 to TRBJ2-3; TRBD2 matches 15 bases. From germline, CDR1 is PRHDT and CDR2 FYEKMQ (reference sequence). With 5 bases clipped from V and 2 bases from J, the junction kept 8 bases outside the gene matches. CDR3 size: 18 residues. The CDR3 reads CASSPGLAGGEITDTQYF. CDR3 sequence (DNA): TGTGCCAGCAGCCCGGGACTAGCGGGGGGCGAGATCACAGATACGCAGTATTTT.

The V call is TRBV18, the J call TRBJ2-7; no definite D call. The germline V and J ends were trimmed by 3 bases and 2 bases, with 5 bases remaining between them. Looked up from germline, CDR1 is KGHSH and CDR2 is LQKENI. CDR3 length equals 12 residues. The CDR3 loop reads CASSPFAYEQYF. Here the CDR3 DNA reads TGTGCCAGCTCACCGTTCGCCTACGAGCAGTACTTC. Filled out from reference TRBV18 and TRBJ2-7, the complete variable domain reads NAGVMQNPRHLVRRRGQEARLRCSPMKGHSHVYWYRQLPEEGLKFMVYLQKENIIDESGMPKERFSAEFPKEGPSILRIQQVVRGDSAAYFCASSPFAYEQYFGPGTRLTVT.

The rearrangement uses TRBV11-2 and TRBJ2-7, with 11 bases matching TRBD2. The V gene end was trimmed by 3 bases and the J gene end by 6 bases; junction bases not matched to a gene: 4. The CDR3 is 14 amino acids. The V gene's germline CDR1 is SGHAT and CDR2 FQNNGV. Here the CDR3 reads CASSFWLAGGEQYF. The CDR3 coding sequence is TGTGCCAGCAGCTTTTGGCTAGCGGGAGGCGAGCAGTACTTC.

The J gene is TRBJ2-3, the V gene TRBV14; D gene unclear. V lost 4 bases and J 2 bases, leaving 13 bases between the germline ends. CDR3 length equals 15 residues. Germline assignment: CDR1 SGHDN and CDR2 FVKESK. The CDR3 is CASSLGYGSTDTQYF. The DNA for the CDR3 is TGTGCCAGCAGCCTTGGGTACGGGTCCACAGATACGCAGTATTTT.

The CDR3 sequence: CASSPRTGASNEQFF. The CDR3 nucleotides read TGTGCCAGCTCACCACGAACAGGGGCCAGCAATGAGCAGTTCTTC. This chain connects TRBV18 to TRBJ2-1; 7 nucleotides align to TRBD1. Germline V gives CDR1 KGHSH, CDR2 LQKENI. This CDR3 region has 15 residues. Trimming at V came to 1 base and at J to 6 bases, leaving 6 bases not matched to a gene.

V is TRBV7-9 and J is TRBJ2-5; 10 bases are a match to TRBD1. J gave up 0 bases and V 5 bases, and 6 bases lay outside the gene matches. This CDR3 contains 16 residues. The germline CDR1 and CDR2 sequences are SEHNR and FQNEAQ (reference sequence). The CDR3 here is CASSPGTGAYQETQYF. CDR3 nucleotide sequence: TGTGCCAGCAGCCCCGGGACAGGGGCGTACCAAGAGACCCAGTACTTC.

V gene TRBV6-5 combines with J gene TRBJ1-2, with 7 bases lining up with TRBD1. Germline loops: CDR1 MNHEY, CDR2 SVGAGI. The CDR3 extends over 14 amino acids. The trim removed 5 bases at V and 3 bases at J, leaving 6 bases unmatched. CDR3 loop: CASSQQGTDYGYTF. The CDR3 DNA sequence: TGTGCCAGCAGTCAACAGGGGACAGACTATGGCTACACCTTC.

The CDR3 nucleotides read TGCGCCAGCAGTGGGCCGTCGAAGAGGGGGCAGTTGGGTGAGCAGTTCTTC. The encoded protein is CASSGPSKRGQLGEQFF. The chain recombines TRBV10-1 with TRBJ2-1; 7 nucleotides line up with TRBD1. Germline CDR1 reads WNHNN; CDR2 reads SYGVQD (reference sequence). Losses at the gene ends were 4 bases for V and 9 bases for J; bases not matched to a gene: 18. The CDR3 consists of 17 residues.

The chain has TRBV7-2 and TRBJ1-4, with D hard to call. Trimming pared 2 bases from V and 8 bases from J, leaving 15 bases between. Germline lookup yields CDR1 SGHTA and CDR2 FQGNSA. This CDR3 region has 15 residues. The CDR3 nucleotides are TGTGCCAGCAGCTTAAGGGCAGCGGACCAGGAAAAACTGTTTTTT. Encoded protein: CASSLRAADQEKLFF.

J is TRBJ1-5 and V is TRBV6-5; a possible D gene is TRBD1 (5 bases). The CDR3 totals 15 residues. In germline, CDR1 is MNHEY, CDR2 SVGAGI. V was pared by 0 bases and J by 9 bases, with 15 bases between. DNA for the CDR3: TGTGCCAGCAGTTACTCGATCGAAGGGGAGGCGCCCCAGCATTTT. It is translated as CASSYSIEGEAPQHF.